Below are 18 T cell receptor beta chains sequenced from a single sample in a study of identical twins. TCRdb fed the 5' RACE reads into MiXCR, producing one record per CDR3 protein. The sample gives 200,000 to 250,000 distinct CDR3 sequences, over 5.5% of which show up once; approximately 15% is in the top ten. Separately, the same data were catalogued under a study of T cells expressing NK-cell markers.

The sample taken for sequencing was CD8+ T cells sorted from blood. These receptors originate from a young woman in good health.

The V and J genes are TRBV6-5 and TRBJ1-1; D gene unclear. This CDR3 is 14 amino acids long. Trimming pared 0 bases from V and 1 base from J, leaving 6 bases between. The germline V gene encodes CDR1 MNHEY and CDR2 SVGAGI. CDR3 residues: CASSYSGENTEAFF. The CDR3 nucleotides read TGTGCCAGCAGTTACTCTGGGGAGAACACTGAAGCTTTCTTT.

The chain has TRBV20-1 and TRBJ2-1; 11 bases match TRBD2. Per germline, CDR1 DFQATT and CDR2 SNEGSKA (reference sequence). Trimming at V came to 3 bases and at J to 5 bases, leaving 3 bases not matched to a gene. The CDR3 totals 14 residues. The CDR3 DNA reads TGCAGTGCTAGTACTAGCGGGGGAAACAATGAGCAGTTCTTC. Translating gives CSASTSGGNNEQFF.

V gene TRBV27 combines with J gene TRBJ2-1; the D gene could be TRBD1 or TRBD2 (5 bases each). Germline loops: CDR1 MNHEY, CDR2 SMNVEV (reference sequence). The CDR3 has 11 amino acids. Trimming took 6 bases from V and 10 from J, leaving 10 bases between them. This CDR3 is CASRRGNEQFF. The CDR3 DNA follows: TGTGCCAGCAGGAGGGGTAACGAGCAGTTCTTC.

This clonotype showed up just a few times. J is TRBJ2-5 and V is TRBV27; unclear D gene. Between the trimmed V and J ends, which lost 7 bases and 7 bases, there was a span of 16 bases. Germline lookup yields CDR1 MNHEY and CDR2 SMNVEV (reference sequence). The CDR3 contains 13 residues. The CDR3 spells CASKETGGWTQYF. The CDR3, as DNA: TGTGCCAGCAAAGAAACGGGCGGCTGGACCCAGTACTTC.

The sample holds many counts of this clonotype. The chain combines TRBV12-3 or TRBV12-4 with TRBJ1-1; no clear D. The CDR3 is 13 amino acids. Trimming shortened V by 4 bases and J by 3 bases, and 9 bases separated the two germline ends. The CDR3 region is CASSSAPDTEAFF. The CDR3 bases are TGTGCCAGCAGTTCCGCGCCGGACACTGAAGCTTTCTTT.

This clonotype was seen a few times. The rearrangement joins TRBV2 to TRBJ2-7; TRBD1 or TRBD2 may be the D gene (5 bases each). Germline CDR1 SNHLY, CDR2 FYNNEI. The CDR3 sequence is 11 residues long. Trimming left V 9 bases short and J 6 bases short, with 12 bases between. CDR3 region: CARGERAEQYF. In DNA, the CDR3 is TGTGCCAGAGGGGAGAGGGCCGAGCAGTACTTC.

The chain is built from TRBV2 and TRBJ2-7; D not resolved. Trimming removed 4 bases at V and 7 bases at J, with 11 bases between. From germline, CDR1 is SNHLY and CDR2 FYNNEI. The CDR3 consists of 12 residues. DNA for the CDR3: TGTGCCAGCAGTGGCATCCCCGGGGAGCAGTACTTC. Amino acid sequence: CASSGIPGEQYF.

The sample holds a few counts of this clonotype. This chain connects TRBV4-1 to TRBJ2-1, with a possible D match to TRBD1 (5 bases). V shed 0 bases and J shed 5 bases, with 17 bases lying between them. CDR1 is MGHRA and CDR2 is YSYEKL in the germline V gene. The CDR3 is made up of 17 amino acids. Written as DNA, the CDR3 is TGCGCCAGCAGCCAAGAAGACAGCAGCAACCTCAACAATGAGCAGTTCTTC. It encodes CASSQEDSSNLNNEQFF.

This clonotype has just a few counts. The chain carries TRBV9 and TRBJ2-6; D is perhaps TRBD1 (5 bases). V dropped 4 bases and J dropped 10 bases, with 6 bases sitting between them. There are 11 residues in the CDR3. CDR1 is SGDLS and CDR2 is YYNGEE in the germline V gene. This CDR3 is CASSQGNVLTF. As DNA, the CDR3 is TGTGCCAGCAGCCAGGGAAACGTCCTGACTTTC.

This clonotype was detected many times. DNA for the CDR3: TGTGCCAGCAGTTTCGGCGGGAACAATGAGCAGTTCTTC. Its translation is CASSFGGNNEQFF. The chain carries TRBV12-3 or TRBV12-4 and TRBJ2-1; D might be TRBD2 (6 bases). The V end was cut by 3 bases, the J end by 5 bases, with 8 bases between. The CDR3 sequence is 13 residues long.

Many counts were recorded for this clonotype. The V gene is TRBV7-9, the J gene TRBJ2-7, with 12 bases fitting TRBD2. V shed 6 bases, J shed 4 bases, and the junction held 10 bases outside the gene matches. The CDR3 length is 16 residues. The germline V gene encodes CDR1 SEHNR and CDR2 FQNEAQ (reference sequence). This chain's CDR3 is CASSSPSGRAVYEQYF. The CDR3 nucleotides are TGTGCCAGCAGTTCCCCTAGCGGGAGGGCCGTGTACGAGCAGTACTTC.

This clonotype was found a few times. CDR3 nucleotide sequence: TGTGCCAGCAGTCATGACTCCTACGAGCAGTACTTC. Translating it yields CASSHDSYEQYF. J is TRBJ2-7 and V is TRBV2; D call uncertain. The V gene's germline CDR1 is SNHLY and CDR2 FYNNEI. V was shortened by 5 bases and J by 0 bases, with 5 bases between the two germline ends. CDR3 length: 12 residues.

The sample holds many counts of this clonotype. Mismatch with germline at one junction end may stem from a read error. The CDR3 here is CASSLGGISTF. Written as DNA, the CDR3 is TGTGCCAGCAGTTTAGGAGGGATTAGTACCTTC. This sequence joins TRBV12-3 or TRBV12-4 and TRBJ2-4; TRBD2 is a possible D gene (5 bases). The CDR3 is 11 amino acids.

The chain employs TRBV7-2 and TRBJ2-5; TRBD1 or TRBD2 may be the D gene (5 bases each). Germline V gene data show CDR1 as SGHTA and CDR2 as FQGNSA. The CDR3 covers 14 residues. The V end was cut by 5 bases, the J end by 5 bases, with 15 bases between. Written as DNA, the CDR3 is TGTGCCAGCAGCCCTCCCGTGGGACCTGAGACCCAGTACTTC. It is translated as CASSPPVGPETQYF. Using reference TRBV7-2 and TRBJ2-5 for the parts outside the CDR3, the full variable domain is GAGVSQSPSNKVTEKGKDVELRCDPISGHTALYWYRQSLGQGLEFLIYFQGNSAPDKSGLPSDRFSAERTGGSVSTLTIQRTQQEDSAVYLCASSPPVGPETQYFGPGTRLLVL.

This clonotype occurred many times. The gene calls are TRBV20-1 and TRBJ1-1; no reliable D call. The CDR3 covers 14 residues. With 0 bases removed from V and 3 bases from J, the gap between germline ends came to 11 bases. Per the germline V gene, CDR1 is DFQATT and CDR2 is SNEGSKA (reference sequence). CDR3 bases: TGCAGTGCTAGAGATATCCGGGTTCACACTGAAGCTTTCTTT. This gives the protein CSARDIRVHTEAFF.

There are many counts of this clonotype. This chain links TRBV12-3 or TRBV12-4 with TRBJ1-1; D is undetermined. Trimming pared 3 bases from V and 2 bases from J, leaving 4 bases between. The CDR3 has 12 amino acids. The CDR3 reads CASSFLNTEAFF. DNA for the CDR3: TGTGCCAGCAGTTTTCTAAACACTGAAGCTTTCTTT.

V and J are TRBV29-1 and TRBJ1-2; D is unresolved. The CDR3 is 11 residues long. Germline V gene sequence: CDR1 SQVTM, CDR2 ANQGSEA. V was cut by 2 bases and J by 4 bases, with 5 bases left in between. CDR3 residues: CSVEYSYGYTF. The CDR3 DNA follows: TGCAGCGTTGAATACAGCTATGGCTACACCTTC. Supplemented by reference TRBV29-1 and TRBJ1-2, the full variable domain reads SAVISQKPSRDICQRGTSLTIQCQVDSQVTMMFWYRQQPGQSLTLIATANQGSEATYESGFVIDKFPISRPNLTFSTLTVSNMSPEDSSIYLCSVEYSYGYTFGSGTRLTVV.

This clonotype was counted at least ten times. The chain joins TRBV27 to TRBJ2-7, with 9 bases fitting TRBD1. Losses at the gene ends were 5 bases for V and 3 bases for J; bases not matched to a gene: 2. This CDR3 spans 13 amino acids. CDR1 is MNHEY and CDR2 is SMNVEV in the germline V gene (reference sequence). CDR3 in DNA: TGTGCCAGCAGTGCGGGACAGGGCTACGAGCAGTACTTC. Its protein product is CASSAGQGYEQYF.